Each of the 28 T cell receptor beta chains below was sequenced from the same sample in a study of blood T cell repertoires in COVID-19. Sequencing used immunoSEQ multiplex PCR; TCRdb keeps in-frame clones, though not all of them. Among under 95,000 clones listed, around 87% were seen once. The specimen sequenced was peripheral blood. The receptor set was obtained from a woman older than 75 with acute or convalescent COVID-19.

This chain connects TRBV6-5 to TRBJ1-5; TRBD1 matches 7 bases. The germline V gene has CDR1 MNHEY and CDR2 SVGAGI. Germline trimming cut 6 bases from V and 4 bases from J; bases unmatched to any gene: 3. The CDR3 extends over 13 amino acids. CDR3 sequence (DNA): TGTGCCAGCAGACTACAGGGGAATCAGCCCCAGCATTTT. Amino acid sequence: CASRLQGNQPQHF.

This clone showed up just a few times. The gene calls are TRBV12-3 or TRBV12-4 and TRBJ2-2; D not resolved. V lost 3 bases and J lost 3, with 2 bases in between. The CDR3 totals 12 residues. DNA of the CDR3: TGTGCCAGCAGTTTCTACACCGGGGAGCTGTTTTTT. Translating gives CASSFYTGELFF.

CDR3: CSVEASVETQYF. The CDR3 DNA reads TGCAGCGTTGAAGCCAGCGTGGAGACCCAGTACTTC. The chain combines TRBV29-1 with TRBJ2-5; D is uncertain. The CDR3 sequence is 12 residues long. V lost 1 base, J lost 5 bases, and 8 bases lay in between. Germline assignment: CDR1 SQVTM and CDR2 ANQGSEA.

Comment on this clone: A junction end diverges from the germline sequence, so it may reflect a read error. The V gene is TRBV7-9, the J gene TRBJ2-7, with TRBD2 matching 11 bases. Germline CDR1 reads SEHNR; CDR2 reads FQNEAQ (reference sequence). The length of the CDR3 is 14 residues. Here the CDR3 reads CASSLAGGYYEQYF. The CDR3 nucleotides are TGTGCCAGCAGCCTAGCGGGAGGATACTACGAGCAGTACTTC. Using reference TRBV7-9 and TRBJ2-7 for the parts outside the CDR3, the full variable domain is DTGVSQNPRHKITKRGQNVTFRCDPISEHNRLYWYRQTLGQGPEFLTYFQNEAQLEKSRLLSDRFSAERPKGSFSTLEIQRTEQGDSAMYLCASSLAGGYYEQYFGPGTRLTVT.

The CDR3 reads CASSSLAGGPGELFF. The CDR3 coding sequence is TGTGCCAGCAGTTCTCTAGCGGGGGGCCCCGGGGAGCTGTTTTTT. The rearrangement uses TRBV6-2 or TRBV6-3 and TRBJ2-2; TRBD2 aligns across 11 bases. There are 15 residues in the CDR3. V shed 4 bases and J 6 bases; nucleotides not matched to a gene: 4. Germline CDR1 MNHEY, CDR2 SVGEGT.

This rearrangement joins TRBV7-6 to TRBJ2-1, with 11 positions matching TRBD2. Germline V gene data show CDR1 as SGHVS and CDR2 as FNYEAQ. The junction had 12 bases not matched to a gene; V was cut back by 5 bases and J by 9 bases. This CDR3 has 16 residues. The CDR3 region has the DNA TGTGCCAGCAGCCCCGTAGGATTAGCGGGAGGGGTTGAGCAGTTCTTC. Protein product: CASSPVGLAGGVEQFF.

This chain uses TRBV6-5 with TRBJ1-6, with 8 bases fitting TRBD1. Per germline, CDR1 MNHEY and CDR2 SVGAGI. V lost 8 bases to trimming and J lost 3 bases; unmatched junction nucleotides: 6. This CDR3 has 15 amino acids. CDR3 bases: TGTGCCAGCGGACGCGACAGGGGCTATAATTCACCCCTCCACTTT. Amino acids: CASGRDRGYNSPLHF.

The rearrangement uses TRBV11-3 and TRBJ2-3, with 14 nucleotides matching TRBD2. Germline trimming cut 4 bases from V and 4 bases from J; bases unmatched to any gene: 4. This CDR3 is built from 16 residues. CDR1 and CDR2 (germline): SGHNT, YENEEA. The CDR3: CASSWGLAGESDTQYF. The CDR3 coding sequence is TGTGCCAGCAGCTGGGGACTAGCGGGAGAATCAGATACGCAGTATTTT.

The sample holds a few counts of this clone. The genes are TRBV7-2 and TRBJ2-7; D possibly corresponds to TRBD1 (6 bases). The germline V gene has CDR1 SGHTA and CDR2 FQGNSA. Trimming removed 2 bases at V and 6 bases at J, with 14 bases between. This CDR3 comprises 14 residues. CDR3 region: CASSLIQGSGEQYF. The CDR3 bases are TGTGCCAGCAGCTTAATTCAGGGGTCGGGCGAGCAGTACTTC.

The V call is TRBV6-1, the J call TRBJ1-4, with a tentative D call TRBD1 (6 bases). Germline values: CDR1 MNHNS, CDR2 SASEGT. Between the trimmed V and J ends, which lost 3 bases and 8 bases, there was a span of 13 bases. The CDR3 is 14 amino acids. The CDR3 DNA reads TGTGCCAGCAGTGAGGTCAGGGGACGGGAAAAACTGTTTTTT. The encoded protein is CASSEVRGREKLFF.

The genes are TRBV30 and TRBJ1-6; D gene uncertain. The V end lost 3 bases, the J end lost 14 bases, and 17 bases lay between the germline ends. The CDR3 is 13 amino acids. CDR1 GTSNPN and CDR2 SVGIG come from the germline V gene (reference sequence). The CDR3 protein is CAWRVETKGALHF. For the CDR3, the DNA is TGTGCCTGGAGGGTGGAAACGAAGGGAGCCCTCCACTTT.

This CDR3 reads CASSLETGKYGYTF. The CDR3 DNA is TGTGCCAGCAGCTTGGAGACAGGGAAGTATGGCTACACCTTC. The chain joins TRBV7-9 to TRBJ1-2, with TRBD1 matching 7 bases. After removal of 3 bases from V and 5 bases from J, the junction contained 6 bases not matched to a gene. Germline V CDR1 and CDR2: SEHNR, FQNEAQ (reference sequence). The CDR3 totals 14 residues.

The chain employs TRBV20-1 and TRBJ2-7; no reliable D call. V shed 3 bases and J shed 6 bases, with 15 bases lying between them. CDR3 length equals 13 residues. The germline gives CDR1 DFQATT, CDR2 SNEGSKA (reference sequence). CDR3 in amino acids: CSASGLPGSEQYF. The CDR3 DNA follows: TGCAGTGCTAGTGGGCTCCCTGGTTCCGAGCAGTACTTC.

The V call is TRBV29-1, the J call TRBJ1-2; D unclear. The V gene lost 4 bases and the J gene lost 7 bases, with 16 bases spanning the gap. CDR1 is SQVTM, CDR2 ANQGSEA, per germline. This CDR3 has 13 amino acids. The CDR3 here is CSVAAGALFGYTF. CDR3 DNA: TGCAGCGTTGCGGCAGGCGCTCTTTTTGGCTACACCTTC.

This chain joins TRBV6-2 or TRBV6-3 and TRBJ2-2; D gene unclear. There are 14 residues in the CDR3. V shed 7 bases and J shed 1 base, with 10 bases lying between them. Looked up from germline, CDR1 is MNHEY and CDR2 is SVGEGT. The CDR3 DNA sequence: TGTGCCAGCAACCCCGGCGGGAACACCGGGGAGCTGTTTTTT. Translated, it gives CASNPGGNTGELFF.

V usage is TRBV7-9 and J usage is TRBJ2-5; a possible D gene is TRBD2 (5 bases). Trimming removed 5 bases from V and 3 bases from J, with 10 bases in between. The CDR3 contains 13 residues. CDR1 is SEHNR and CDR2 is FQNEAQ in the germline V gene (reference sequence). The CDR3 region is CASSPRGEETQYF. In DNA, the CDR3 is TGTGCCAGCAGCCCCCGGGGTGAAGAGACCCAGTACTTC. Full variable domain (outside the CDR3, taken from reference TRBV7-9 and TRBJ2-5): DTGVSQNPRHKITKRGQNVTFRCDPISEHNRLYWYRQTLGQGPEFLTYFQNEAQLEKSRLLSDRFSAERPKGSFSTLEIQRTEQGDSAMYLCASSPRGEETQYFGPGTRLLVL.

The chain recombines TRBV5-4 with TRBJ2-1; the match to TRBD2 covers 7 bases. CDR1 is SGHNT and CDR2 is YYREEE in the germline V gene (reference sequence). V shed 3 bases and J 8 bases; nucleotides not matched to a gene: 5. The CDR3 length is 13 residues. This CDR3 is CASSSTSIDEQFF. CDR3 coding DNA: TGTGCCAGCAGCTCGACTAGCATCGATGAGCAGTTCTTC.

The chain employs TRBV29-1 and TRBJ2-5; 7 bases are a match to TRBD1. Trimming removed 1 base from V and 9 bases from J; junction bases left unmatched: 5. The CDR3 totals 12 residues. CDR1 and CDR2 (germline): SQVTM, ANQGSEA. The CDR3 DNA sequence: TGCAGCGTTGAAGCACCCCAGGGGGCCCAGTACTTC. This encodes CSVEAPQGAQYF.

V gene TRBV13 combines with J gene TRBJ2-7; tentative D call: TRBD2 (6 bases). V gave up 5 bases and J gave up 5 bases, with 16 bases separating them. This CDR3 spans 14 amino acids. CDR1 PRHDT and CDR2 FYEKMQ come from the germline V gene (reference sequence). Here the CDR3 reads CASSPRRGIHEQYF. DNA for the CDR3: TGTGCCAGCAGCCCGCGTCGGGGGATCCACGAGCAGTACTTC.

The chain carries TRBV7-2 and TRBJ1-3; 10 nucleotides align to TRBD1. Trimming at V came to 1 base and at J to 0 bases, leaving 0 bases not matched to a gene. The CDR3 sequence is 16 residues long. The V gene's germline CDR1 is SGHTA and CDR2 FQGNSA. The CDR3 DNA follows: TGTGCCAGCAGCTTAGGGGACAGGGGCTCTGGAAACACCATATATTTT. Translated: CASSLGDRGSGNTIYF.

The chain uses TRBV5-4 and TRBJ1-2, with 9 bases matching TRBD1. V lost 3 bases to trimming and J lost 2 bases; unmatched junction nucleotides: 2. The CDR3 is 14 residues long. Germline V lookup: CDR1 SGHNT, CDR2 YYREEE (reference sequence). For the CDR3, the DNA is TGTGCCAGCAGCTCGGGGACAGGGAACTATGGCTACACCTTC. It codes for CASSSGTGNYGYTF. Based on the CDR3 plus reference TRBV5-4 and TRBJ1-2, the full variable domain is ETGVTQSPTHLIKTRGQQVTLRCSSQSGHNTVSWYQQALGQGPQFIFQYYREEENGRGNFPPRFSGLQFPNYSSELNVNALELDDSALYLCASSSGTGNYGYTFGSGTRLTVV.

This rearrangement joins TRBV6-1 to TRBJ1-5; D not resolved. V gave up 0 bases and J gave up 2 bases, with 8 bases separating them. Germline V gene data show CDR1 as MNHNS and CDR2 as SASEGT. The CDR3 spans 15 residues. This chain's CDR3 is CASSEAAGGNQPQHF. Here the CDR3 DNA reads TGTGCCAGCAGTGAAGCGGCGGGAGGCAATCAGCCCCAGCATTTT.

The chain carries TRBV29-1 and TRBJ1-2; D call uncertain. The CDR3 covers 11 residues. Deletions cut 0 bases from V and 8 bases from J, with 7 bases between. Germline CDR1 SQVTM, CDR2 ANQGSEA. The CDR3 sequence is CSVEDQEGYTF. The CDR3 bases are TGCAGCGTTGAAGATCAAGAGGGCTACACCTTC.

The V gene is TRBV4-1, the J gene TRBJ2-5; D perhaps matches TRBD2 (6 bases). The CDR3 covers 14 residues. V lost 5 bases and J 7 bases, leaving 17 bases between the germline ends. Germline V gives CDR1 MGHRA, CDR2 YSYEKL. The CDR3 DNA follows: TGCGCCAGCAGCTGGGACCAATCGGAGGGGACCCAGTACTTC. It translates to CASSWDQSEGTQYF.

The chain is built from TRBV29-1 and TRBJ2-7; TRBD2 aligns across 11 bases. V dropped 6 bases and J dropped 4; count of bases not matched to a gene: 8. The CDR3 has 14 residues. CDR1 SQVTM and CDR2 ANQGSEA come from the germline V gene. As DNA, the CDR3 is TGCAGCGTCGAGACTAGCGGGGACTTTTACGAGCAGTACTTC. This translates into CSVETSGDFYEQYF.

CDR3 nucleotides: TGCAGCGGGGGACAGAACACCGGGGAGCTGTTTTTT. This encodes CSGGQNTGELFF. This chain connects TRBV29-1 to TRBJ2-2; perhaps TRBD1 as D (6 bases). V was cut by 7 bases and J by 1 base, with 7 bases left in between. There are 12 residues in the CDR3. The germline V gene has CDR1 SQVTM and CDR2 ANQGSEA.

The V gene is TRBV7-3, the J gene TRBJ2-1; TRBD2 matches at 9 bases. The length of the CDR3 is 17 residues. The germline V gene encodes CDR1 SGHTA and CDR2 FQGTGA. Trimming at V came to 1 base and at J to 8 bases, leaving 12 bases not matched to a gene. The chain's CDR3 is CASSLMGASGAGHEQFF. The CDR3 coding sequence is TGTGCCAGCAGCTTAATGGGCGCTAGCGGGGCGGGCCATGAGCAGTTCTTC. The variable domain in full, with the rest retrieved from reference TRBV7-3 and TRBJ2-1, is GAGVSQTPSNKVTEKGKYVELRCDPISGHTALYWYRQSLGQGPEFLIYFQGTGAADDSGLPNDRFFAVRPEGSVSTLKIQRTERGDSAVYLCASSLMGASGAGHEQFFGPGTRLTVL.

The chain employs TRBV9 and TRBJ2-1; TRBD2 matches at 7 bases. V lost 0 bases and J lost 3; bases outside the gene matches: 3. Germline values: CDR1 SGDLS, CDR2 YYNGEE. The CDR3 has 15 residues. The DNA for the CDR3 is TGTGCCAGCAGCGTAGACAGCGGGGACTACAATGAGCAGTTCTTC. Protein: CASSVDSGDYNEQFF.